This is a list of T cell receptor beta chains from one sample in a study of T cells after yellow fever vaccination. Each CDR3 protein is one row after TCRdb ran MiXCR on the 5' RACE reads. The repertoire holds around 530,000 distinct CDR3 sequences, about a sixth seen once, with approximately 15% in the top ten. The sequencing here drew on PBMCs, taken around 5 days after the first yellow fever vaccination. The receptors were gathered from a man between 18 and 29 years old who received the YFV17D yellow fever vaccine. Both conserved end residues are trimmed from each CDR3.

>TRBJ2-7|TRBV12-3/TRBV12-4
ASSFGRTLTYEQY
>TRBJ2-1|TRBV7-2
ASRPYYAGGKDGQF
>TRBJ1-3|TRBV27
ASSLVFGHLGTSGNTIY
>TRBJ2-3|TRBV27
ATLRRGGQSDTQY
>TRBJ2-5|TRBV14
ASKGSLQETQY
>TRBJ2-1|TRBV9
ASSDTGSPYNEQF
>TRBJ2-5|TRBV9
ASSGRSQETQY
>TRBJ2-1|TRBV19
ASSIELGDDEQF
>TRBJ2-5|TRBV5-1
ASSLGGTMIQETQY
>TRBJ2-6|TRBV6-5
ASSYFGANVLT
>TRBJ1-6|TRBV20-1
SATGFSRQHSYNSPLH
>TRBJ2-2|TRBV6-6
ASRDPRSGELF
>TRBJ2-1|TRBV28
ASSFSLAGKDEQF
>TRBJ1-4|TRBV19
ATSLGREEKLF